This T cell receptor (beta chain) was retrieved from a study of T-cell memory formation after mild COVID-19. Using its own MiXCR run on the 5' RACE reads, TCRdb lists one record per CDR3 protein. Of 200,000 to 250,000 distinct CDR3 sequences listed, over 15% are singletons. Looked up from germline, CDR1 is SGHRS and CDR2 is YFSETQ. The ends were cut back, 0 bases at V and 11 bases at J, with 17 bases in the middle. The CDR3 runs 14 residues. The chain employs TRBV5-1 and TRBJ1-1; maybe TRBD1 (5 bases). The clonotype originates from a man younger than 30 who had mild COVID-19 (a few samples of this study predate the infection). Cell type and time point are not known. The sequencing input was PBMCs or a T cell subset sorted from them (not recorded which). The CDR3 region is CASSLGGKGVAAFF. In nucleotides, the CDR3 is TGCGCCAGCAGCTTGGGGGGTAAAGGGGTTGCGGCTTTCTTT.